This T cell receptor (beta chain) is from a study of CD8 T cells in ankylosing spondylitis. Study-wide findings and caveats: Peripheral blood held disease-linked clones only at relatively low frequency, and these were CD8+. Made up of eight highly homologous variants, a TCR beta motif appeared characteristic of ankylosing spondylitis blood. Several of the motif variants were reported before in synovial fluid and blood from reactive arthritis.

V was clipped by 6 bases and J by 6 bases; unmatched bases: 13. The CDR3 has 16 residues. Germline CDR1 ENHRY, CDR2 SYGVKD. Construction of TCR beta libraries was performed using quantitative 5'-RACE with molecular barcodes. Via MiXCR, TCRdb re-called the 5' RACE reads, giving one row per CDR3 protein. Among 150,000 to 200,000 distinct CDR3 sequences listed, 11% were seen once. This clonotype came up many times. As yet, its antigen is unknown. This TCR derives from a male donor with ankylosing spondylitis or in good health (not recorded which). The rearrangement uses TRBV10-3 and TRBJ2-3, with 9 bases fitting TRBD2. Sequencing input: blood, either unsorted or a sorted T cell fraction (not recorded which). The CDR3 reads CAIRARSGGFRDTQYF. The CDR3 nucleotides are TGTGCCATCAGGGCGAGGAGCGGGGGGTTCCGGGATACGCAGTATTTT.